The 30 T cell receptor beta chains below come from one sample, sequenced in a study of identical twins. TCRdb called the 5' RACE reads again in MiXCR, with one record for every CDR3 protein. The sample lists about 240,000 distinct CDR3 sequences, approximately 7.9% occurring once. The same specimen was also included in a second study, on yellow fever vaccine responses in identical twins.

The source material was CD8+ T cells sorted from blood. The source is a woman aged 18-29 years in good health.

This clonotype was found many times. This chain joins TRBV20-1 and TRBJ2-1; 11 nucleotides agree with TRBD2. CDR1 is DFQATT, CDR2 SNEGSKA, per germline (reference sequence). This CDR3 is built from 17 residues. Losses at the gene ends were 0 bases for V and 4 bases for J; bases not matched to a gene: 8. CDR3 in DNA: TGCAGTGCTAGAGAGAAGCCTAGCGGGGGGATTTACAATGAGCAGTTCTTC. Translated, it gives CSAREKPSGGIYNEQFF.

This clonotype was recorded many times. This rearrangement joins TRBV7-9 to TRBJ2-7; D perhaps matches TRBD2 (6 bases). The V gene's germline CDR1 is SEHNR and CDR2 FQNEAQ (reference sequence). The CDR3 consists of 15 residues. V was pared by 3 bases and J by 5 bases, with 17 bases between. The CDR3 reads CASSFGGPTSDEQYV. DNA of the CDR3: TGTGCCAGCAGCTTCGGGGGACCCACCAGCGACGAGCAGTACGTC.

The chain is built from TRBV20-1 and TRBJ2-5; D not resolved. V was cut by 1 base and J by 2 bases, with 8 bases left in between. Germline V gene data show CDR1 as DFQATT and CDR2 as SNEGSKA (reference sequence). The CDR3 sequence is 13 residues long. CDR3: CSARASGQETQYF. Here the CDR3 DNA reads TGCAGTGCTAGAGCATCGGGTCAAGAGACCCAGTACTTC.

The chain is built from TRBV20-1 and TRBJ1-4; D is unclear. The CDR3 consists of 15 residues. V lost 4 bases and J lost 3, with 15 bases in between. Germline V gene data show CDR1 as DFQATT and CDR2 as SNEGSKA (reference sequence). CDR3 loop: CSATLAKGPNEKLFF. In DNA form, the CDR3 reads TGCAGTGCTACCCTAGCCAAGGGTCCTAATGAAAAACTGTTTTTT.

This chain links TRBV5-1 with TRBJ2-1; the D gene could be TRBD1 or TRBD2 (5 bases each). V lost 0 bases to trimming and J lost 6 bases, with 16 bases between them. The germline V gene encodes CDR1 SGHRS and CDR2 YFSETQ. This CDR3 comprises 16 residues. In DNA form, the CDR3 reads TGCGCCAGCAGCTTGGGACCCAGGGACCCCTCCAATGAGCAGTTCTTC. Translation gives CASSLGPRDPSNEQFF.

This clonotype was counted ten times or more. The genes are TRBV4-1 and TRBJ1-5, with TRBD1 identical over 8 bases. The length of the CDR3 is 15 residues. Per germline, CDR1 MGHRA and CDR2 YSYEKL. Trimming removed 4 bases from V and 6 bases from J; junction bases left unmatched: 8. CDR3 protein: CASSLDRGQAQPQHF. The CDR3, as DNA: TGCGCCAGCAGCCTGGATCGGGGACAGGCTCAGCCCCAGCATTTT.

This clonotype has a count of ten or more. The rearrangement links TRBV28 to TRBJ1-1, with D possibly matching TRBD1 (6 bases). The CDR3 is made up of 16 amino acids. CDR1 and CDR2 from the germline V gene are MDHEN and SYDVKM. Trimming removed 6 bases at V and 0 bases at J, with 17 bases between. CDR3 DNA sequence: TGTGCCAGCAGATCCCCTTCACAGGGTTTGAACACTGAAGCTTTCTTT. This gives the protein CASRSPSQGLNTEAFF.

This clonotype has just a few counts. V usage is TRBV11-2 and J usage is TRBJ2-3, with D possibly matching TRBD2 (5 bases). The CDR3 runs to 13 residues. V dropped 5 bases and J dropped 7 bases, with 13 bases sitting between them. Germline CDR1 is SGHAT and CDR2 is FQNNGV. This chain's CDR3 is CASSPSTGNTQYF. The CDR3 nucleotides are TGTGCCAGCAGCCCATCCACCGGGAATACGCAGTATTTT.

The genes are TRBV4-1 and TRBJ1-5; 8 positions agree with TRBD1. CDR3 size: 15 residues. Germline CDR1 and CDR2: MGHRA and YSYEKL. The V and J ends lost 2 bases and 5 bases, in that order; junction bases with no gene match: 5. The CDR3 bases are TGCGCCAGCAGCCAACTTGACAGGGGAGATCAGCCCCAGCATTTT. Translation gives CASSQLDRGDQPQHF.

This sequence joins TRBV3-1 and TRBJ2-1; TRBD2 matches at 12 bases. The CDR3 extends over 15 amino acids. Looked up from germline, CDR1 is LGHDT and CDR2 is YNNKEL (reference sequence). Trimming removed 4 bases from V and 7 bases from J; junction bases left unmatched: 5. The CDR3 protein is CASSLRLAGENEQFF. In DNA, the CDR3 is TGTGCCAGCAGCCTAAGACTAGCGGGGGAAAATGAGCAGTTCTTC.

The chain employs TRBV24-1 and TRBJ2-7; no clear D. The CDR3 contains 15 residues. With 0 bases removed from V and 0 bases from J, the gap between germline ends came to 8 bases. Germline loops: CDR1 KGHDR, CDR2 SFDVKD. Written as DNA, the CDR3 is TGTGCCACCAGTGATTTGGGGGTAGCCTCCTACGAGCAGTACTTC. It is translated as CATSDLGVASYEQYF.

This clonotype was recorded many times. V usage is TRBV12-3 or TRBV12-4 and J usage is TRBJ2-1; D is unclear. The CDR3 is 14 amino acids. V gave up 2 bases and J gave up 10 bases, with 15 bases separating them. The CDR3 DNA reads as TGTGCCAGCAGTTTATTTGCCGCCACAAGGGAGCAGTTCTTC. Its protein is CASSLFAATREQFF.

The chain is built from TRBV2 and TRBJ2-2; D not certain. Germline V gene lookup returns CDR1 SNHLY and CDR2 FYNNEI. The CDR3 has 10 residues. Trimming removed 8 bases at V and 6 bases at J, with 4 bases between. For the CDR3, the DNA is TGTGCCAGCTGGGCCGGGGAGCTGTTTTTT. Protein sequence: CASWAGELFF.

This clonotype showed up just a few times. The chain carries TRBV4-1 and TRBJ2-7; the D gene could be TRBD1 or TRBD2 (6 bases each). This CDR3 is 15 amino acids long. Germline V lookup: CDR1 MGHRA, CDR2 YSYEKL. V shed 2 bases and J shed 7 bases, with 18 bases lying between them. The CDR3 bases are TGCGCCAGCAGCCAAACTATGGGGGGCGGTGGGGAGCAGTACTTC. Translating gives CASSQTMGGGGEQYF.

The chain has TRBV5-1 and TRBJ2-3; 9 positions agree with TRBD2. The CDR3 length is 16 residues. Germline CDR1 SGHRS, CDR2 YFSETQ. V lost 0 bases and J lost 1; bases outside the gene matches: 3. The CDR3 region is CASSLEVAGGTDTQYF. The CDR3 DNA reads TGCGCCAGCAGCTTGGAGGTAGCGGGAGGCACAGATACGCAGTATTTT.

This clonotype was observed a few times. This chain joins TRBV20-1 and TRBJ2-7; a weak D match, TRBD1 (6 bases). The germline CDR1 and CDR2 sequences are DFQATT and SNEGSKA (reference sequence). CDR3 length: 14 amino acids. V was clipped by 5 bases and J by 1 base, with 15 bases between them. CDR3 sequence: CSADSGTLSYEQYF. CDR3 nucleotide sequence: TGCAGTGCTGATTCCGGGACACTATCCTACGAGCAGTACTTC.

This rearrangement joins TRBV4-1 to TRBJ2-2; TRBD1 might be the D (5 bases). Germline V gene data show CDR1 as MGHRA and CDR2 as YSYEKL. Trimming took 2 bases from V and 5 from J, leaving 12 bases between them. This CDR3 comprises 15 residues. CDR3 loop: CASSQKNAGTGELFF. Here the CDR3 DNA reads TGCGCCAGCAGCCAAAAAAACGCAGGGACCGGGGAGCTGTTTTTT.

V is TRBV5-6 and J is TRBJ2-1; 12 bases are a match to TRBD2. There are 17 residues in the CDR3. Germline V gives CDR1 SGHDT, CDR2 YYEEEE. With 3 bases clipped from V and 3 bases from J, the junction kept 7 bases outside the gene matches. CDR3 DNA: TGTGCCAGCAGCTGGGCGGGGGGACTAGCGGGCTACAATGAGCAGTTCTTC. Translation: CASSWAGGLAGYNEQFF.

The sample holds a few counts of this clonotype. J is TRBJ1-2 and V is TRBV12-3 or TRBV12-4; D remains unclear. The V end lost 5 bases, the J end lost 5 bases, and 9 bases lay between the germline ends. CDR3 length: 12 amino acids. The CDR3 DNA reads TGTGCCAGCAGTACACGAGTTTATGGCTACACCTTC. It encodes CASSTRVYGYTF.

This clonotype turned up a few times. This chain uses TRBV9 with TRBJ2-3; D is tentatively TRBD1 or TRBD2 (5 bases each). Trimming removed 7 bases at V and 1 base at J, with 16 bases between. Germline V gene sequence: CDR1 SGDLS, CDR2 YYNGEE. This CDR3 spans 15 amino acids. The CDR3 nucleotides read TGTGCCAGCTCCTGGGTGGGGCGGGGCACAGATACGCAGTATTTT. It codes for CASSWVGRGTDTQYF.

This clonotype was seen repeatedly, ten times or more. This chain uses TRBV5-1 with TRBJ1-2; no reliable D call. This CDR3 region has 13 residues. CDR1 and CDR2 from the germline V gene are SGHRS and YFSETQ. V was cut by 0 bases and J by 4 bases, with 7 bases left in between. As DNA, the CDR3 is TGCGCCAGCAGCTTGGTGGCTACCTATGGCTACACCTTC. Its translation is CASSLVATYGYTF.

This clonotype was recorded many times. The J gene is TRBJ1-1, the V gene TRBV2, with D tentatively TRBD1 (6 bases). V was clipped by 10 bases and J by 8 bases, with 8 bases between them. This CDR3 has 9 residues. Germline loops: CDR1 SNHLY, CDR2 FYNNEI. This chain's CDR3 is CATGTEAFF. The CDR3, as DNA: TGTGCCACCGGGACAGAAGCTTTCTTT.

This clonotype was seen a few times. The chain links TRBV6-1 to TRBJ1-1; D not certain. The germline V and J ends were trimmed by 3 bases and 1 base, with 9 bases remaining between them. Germline CDR1 MNHNS, CDR2 SASEGT. CDR3 length: 14 residues. The CDR3 coding sequence is TGTGCCAGCAGTGACCCCCACCCGAACACTGAAGCTTTCTTT. Its translation: CASSDPHPNTEAFF.

There are a few counts of this clonotype. The chain carries TRBV28 and TRBJ2-5; D not certain. Per germline, CDR1 MDHEN and CDR2 SYDVKM. The CDR3 loop spans 12 amino acids. V was shortened by 5 bases and J by 2 bases, with 6 bases between the two germline ends. CDR3 in DNA: TGTGCCAGCAGTCGCTCGCAAGAGACCCAGTACTTC. Residues: CASSRSQETQYF.

The CDR3 DNA follows: TGTGCTAGTGGGTGGAATTCCTATGGCTACACCTTC. It is translated as CASGWNSYGYTF. The chain employs TRBV12-5 and TRBJ1-2; D is uncertain. Between the trimmed V and J ends, which lost 6 bases and 4 bases, there was a span of 9 bases. The CDR3 runs to 12 residues. Germline V gene sequence: CDR1 LGHNT, CDR2 FRNRAP.

This clonotype was picked up many times. V and J are TRBV7-9 and TRBJ2-1; no clear D gene. CDR3 length equals 15 residues. Between the trimmed V and J ends, which lost 7 bases and 0 bases, there was a span of 13 bases. The V gene's germline CDR1 is SEHNR and CDR2 FQNEAQ (reference sequence). CDR3 in amino acids: CASNLGLHSYNEQFF. In DNA, the CDR3 is TGTGCCAGCAACCTCGGGCTCCACTCCTACAATGAGCAGTTCTTC.

This clonotype occurred many times. V usage is TRBV14 and J usage is TRBJ1-1, with a tentative D call TRBD1 (5 bases). CDR1 SGHDN and CDR2 FVKESK come from the germline V gene. V gave up 4 bases and J gave up 3 bases, with 9 bases separating them. The CDR3 runs 13 residues. CDR3 DNA sequence: TGTGCCAGCAGCCGTCGCAGGGACACTGAAGCTTTCTTT. Protein sequence: CASSRRRDTEAFF.

Details on this clonotype: A much larger clone differs from this one at a single base, so this may be a read error. The CDR3 loop is CASSRAVFLEKLFF. The CDR3 DNA reads as TGTGCCAGCAGTCGAGCCGTTTTCTTGGAAAAACTGTTTTTT. The chain has TRBV12-3 or TRBV12-4 and TRBJ1-4, with D uncertain. Trimming took 5 bases from V and 8 from J, leaving 15 bases between them. The CDR3 length is 14 residues.

The rearrangement links TRBV27 to TRBJ2-3, with no clear D. This CDR3 contains 14 residues. Deletions cut 2 bases from V and 2 bases from J, with 8 bases between. CDR1 MNHEY and CDR2 SMNVEV come from the germline V gene (reference sequence). The CDR3 region is CASSLRVDTDTQYF. As DNA, the CDR3 is TGTGCCAGCAGTTTACGGGTAGACACAGATACGCAGTATTTT.

Of note for this clonotype: This sequence may be a read error, since a much larger clone differs from it by one base. This chain links TRBV20-1 with TRBJ2-3; no clear D. The CDR3 contains 11 residues. The germline V gene encodes CDR1 DFQATT and CDR2 SNEGSKA (reference sequence). CDR3 coding DNA: TGCGGTGCTTCCCAACTGGGTACGCAGTATTTT. This sequence encodes CGASQLGTQYF.